This paragraph reports one T cell receptor (beta chain). This clonotype was recorded a few times. No antigen is known for it. Base qualities are not recorded, but no much larger clone differs from it by a single base. This record belongs to a study of T cells in Graves' hyperthyroidism and ophthalmopathy (dated by TCRdb to the late 2010s). In terms of the full investigation: Peripheral blood was sampled at the time of initial diagnosis, prior to any treatment. To identify TCR V-J signatures that set the groups apart, the researchers used a discovery cohort of 100 patients, made up of under 50 with Graves' ophthalmopathy and about 55 with stable Graves' hyperthyroidism. Whether ophthalmopathy could be predicted prospectively was tested in an independent validation cohort made up of roughly 19 hyperthyroidism patients plus 17 patients who later progressed to ophthalmopathy. The 100 discovery patients were randomly divided into training and test sets at a 7:3 ratio. In about 6 Graves' hyperthyroidism patients, the study also compared T-cell repertoires from thyroid tissue with T-cell repertoires from blood. After blood sampling, hyperthyroidism patients were treated with methimazole at a starting dose of 30 mg daily, and ophthalmopathy patients were treated with high-dose intravenous methylprednisolone. The paper describes TCR Vbeta CDR3 sequencing of around 140 peripheral blood samples, made up of about 40 ophthalmopathy patients, approximately 73 hyperthyroidism patients and 17 progressor patients.

A patient counted as having stable Graves' hyperthyroidism if no progression to ophthalmopathy occurred over 18 months of follow-up. The hyperthyroidism patients were between 18 and 65 years old and newly diagnosed, with a disease duration of less than 2 months. The study excluded patients with uncontrolled infections, other autoimmune diseases, pregnancy or lactation. Clinical symptoms, serum thyroxine and TRAb, thyroid ultrasound, and orbital computed tomography formed the basis for the diagnoses. PBMCs were isolated from more than 8 ml of fresh peripheral blood by Ficoll-Paque density gradient centrifugation. Total RNA was extracted using Trizol reagent, and RNA quality was assessed on an Agilent 2100 Bioanalyzer. Per the germline V gene, MGHRA is the CDR1 and YSYEKL is the CDR2. The V and J ends are trimmed by 1 base and 5 bases, leaving 11 bases between them. From the cysteine up to the phenylalanine, the CDR3 has a length of 14 residues. Of the read, only the CDR3 DNA is kept; its 42 bases are in frame from base 1.

Broad study findings and their caveats: During validation, the model predicted progression to ophthalmopathy a median of approximately 6.5 months ahead of onset, with just under 71% sensitivity and 72% to 80% specificity. Ophthalmopathy was separated from stable hyperthyroidism by a 13 V-J signature model, with around 90% sensitivity and about 81% specificity obtained in cross-validation and 80%/75% obtained in testing. Most expanded thyroid clonotypes (frequency above 0.001) were also detected in blood, suggesting blood repertoires may reflect thyroid immune responses. No statistical method was used to set the sample size in advance, and investigators knew the group allocation.

Amplification of TCR beta CDR3 regions was carried out from RNA transcripts. For the first round of RT-PCR on the TCR CDR3, the HTBI primer set was used together with the Qiagen OneStep RT-PCR kit. A second multiplex PCR round built the libraries, followed by size selection and purification. The libraries were sequenced on an Illumina HiSeq2000 using paired-end 100 bp reads. The study's own analysis went as follows. SOAPnuke was used to process the raw data, removing reads that contained adapters or uncalled bases, had a mean Phred below 15, or lacked an exact match to the constant primer or identifier. COPE v1.2.5 was used to merge the high-quality paired reads, and each unique nucleotide sequence was defined as a clonotype. MiTCR v1.1 was used to align the clonotypes against IMGT TRBV, TRBD and TRBJ reference segments. Only V-J combinations with frequency above 0.0001, covering 98% to 99.2% of repertoires, were analysed. The TCS score was defined as the ratio of F50 (clonal expansion) to E x V (chaos), calculated using BLOSUM62-based TCRdist between CDR3 peptides within each V-J. Welch's t-statistics and random forest reduced several hundred V-J features to under 15, which were used in a naive Bayes classifier (R e1071). Using fastp trimming at Q25 and MiXCR clonotype assembly, TCRdb reanalyzed the public sequencing data and kept in-frame beta chains. For every CDR3 protein sequence, its rows merge into one entry that carries the most common genes and DNA. The V and J calls and clone size come from TCRdb's table, not from the authors' own analysis. This sample has 350,000 to 450,000 distinct CDR3 sequences in its table, and about 15% of those were observed once. The top ten hold approximately 10% of the sample.

The TCR sequence derives from an older woman with Graves' hyperthyroidism. Material for sequencing was blood. Recombination linked TRBV4-1 to TRBJ1-1, with the D gene uncertain. The CDR3: CASSQAGVLTEAFF. The sequence in DNA is TGCGCCAGCAGCCAAGCTGGGGTACTAACTGAAGCTTTCTTT.